This T cell receptor beta chain derives from a study of cytomegalovirus exposure and HLA in healthy donors. Study outcomes and limitations: Productive status was seen about 87% or about 30% of the time for most TCR beta V segments in an earlier analysis. Prediction of most subjects' HLA-A and HLA-B alleles by TCR beta sequences was reportedly accurate. HLA allele associations emerged for some 16,000 TCR beta sequences in a later analysis, at 0.05 false discovery rate.

On this clone itself: Its specificity is not known.

Germline CDR1 reads MDHEN; CDR2 reads SYDVKM. V gave up 7 bases and J gave up 2 bases, with 15 bases separating them. This CDR3 has 15 amino acids. The PCR used 60 Vbeta and 13 Jbeta primers. Produced via immunoSEQ multiplex PCR; TCRdb's table is partial and in-frame only. The sample has approximately 76,000 clones, around 70% seen once. The TCR originated in a woman in her thirties or forties in good health and CMV-seropositive. The sequencing sample was made of PBMCs. The genes are TRBV28 and TRBJ1-5, with a weak D call TRBD1 (5 bases). The CDR3 DNA sequence: TGTGCCAGCATCGGGGCGGGGGAGGGCAATCAGCCCCAGCATTTT. The encoded protein is CASIGAGEGNQPQHF.